The clone carrying this T cell receptor beta chain was recorded a few times. The antigen is not known. Relative to the germline gene, one junction end is altered; a read error may explain this. Template input was genomic DNA from bulk tumor (around 630 ng per sample). Several biopsies were collected from each primary tumor during surgery. They were spaced as far apart as possible within the tumor mass. Undergoing curative surgery were patients whose non-small cell lung cancer was untreated and newly diagnosed. Patients newly diagnosed with non-small cell lung cancer and having curative-intent surgery served as donors. CDR3 length equals 12 residues. CDR1 and CDR2 (germline): MDHEN, SYDVKM. Amplification of the TCR beta CDR3 was achieved through multiplex PCR with 32 V and 13 J primers. From the multiplex PCR reads, TCRdb called clonotypes with MiXCR, one entry per CDR3 protein. The sample yields thousands of distinct CDR3 sequences, 27% seen once.

The data were taken from a study of immune heterogeneity within non-small cell lung tumors. Study outcomes and limitations: Largely different high-frequency T-cell receptor beta clonotypes were found between individual patients. Identical dominant CDR3 beta clonotypes recurred among a patient's tumor sites, alongside site-unique high-frequency clones.

The sequenced material came from lung tumor tissue. This chain uses TRBV28 with TRBJ2-7, with 12 nucleotides matching TRBD2. The sequence was collected from a man between 60 and 75 years old with non-small cell lung cancer. The chain's CDR3 is CASRLAGGRDLF. CDR3 nucleotide sequence: TGTGCCAGCAGACTAGCGGGAGGAAGGGACCTCTTC.